The text below deals with one T cell receptor beta chain. Its antigen is unknown. Amplification of TCRalpha and TCRbeta cDNA involved two nested PCRs that ran for roughly 16 and 10 cycles. TCRdb reprocessed the 5' RACE reads and keeps a single row for each CDR3 protein, giving no DNA. The table for this sample gives about 330,000 distinct CDR3 sequences. The CDR3 is 14 residues long. Germline V gene lookup returns CDR1 SGHRS and CDR2 YFSETQ. The source of the sample is a study of monozygotic twins with inflammatory bowel disease. Overall study findings and caveats: Whereas healthy co-twins had higher TCRbeta diversity (inverse Simpson), IBD patients had lower diversity.

The TCR was taken from a human donor with ulcerative colitis or Crohn's disease, or a healthy co-twin of an affected twin (not recorded which). The sample was blood. The rearrangement joins TRBV5-1 to TRBJ2-2. The CDR3 reads CASSLEGSVGELFF.